Below, 15 T cell receptor beta chains from the same sample are listed, as sequenced in a study of T cell repertoires in cytomegalovirus infection. TCRdb called the reads again in MiXCR, with one record for every CDR3 protein. The sample lists about 740,000 distinct CDR3 sequences, approximately 40% occurring once. Sample: PBMCs. The receptors were sampled from a human donor in good health (CMV status not recorded). Some clones in this sample may be carry-over from other donors' samples.

Only a few counts were recorded for this clonotype. V usage is TRBV6-1 and J usage is TRBJ1-4; no clear D gene. Germline V gene lookup returns CDR1 MNHNS and CDR2 SASEGT. The length of the CDR3 is 14 residues. The ends were cut back, 6 bases at V and 4 bases at J, with 12 bases in the middle. The CDR3 is CASRGDNHNEKLFF. The CDR3 DNA reads TGTGCCAGCAGGGGAGACAACCATAATGAAAAACTGTTTTTT.

The chain combines TRBV28 with TRBJ2-7, with D possibly TRBD2 on 5 matching bases. Germline V gene sequence: CDR1 MDHEN, CDR2 SYDVKM. Trimming left V 6 bases short and J 3 bases short, with 21 bases between. The length of the CDR3 is 16 residues. In DNA form, the CDR3 reads TGTGCCAGCAGCAATGGCTGGGGAGAGCCCCTCTACGAGCAGTACTTC. Its translation: CASSNGWGEPLYEQYF.

The chain joins TRBV20-1 to TRBJ2-3; 8 bases are shared with TRBD2. This CDR3 is 13 amino acids long. Germline CDR1 reads DFQATT; CDR2 reads SNEGSKA (reference sequence). Trimming at V came to 3 bases and at J to 2 bases, leaving 1 base not matched to a gene. The CDR3 reads CSASGGATDTQYF. The CDR3 DNA reads TGCAGTGCTAGCGGGGGGGCCACAGATACGCAGTATTTT.

V usage is TRBV29-1 and J usage is TRBJ1-2; the D gene is possibly TRBD1 (6 bases). The ends were cut back, 6 bases at V and 1 base at J, with 12 bases in the middle. The CDR3 runs to 13 residues. From germline, CDR1 is SQVTM and CDR2 ANQGSEA. Here the CDR3 reads CSVSGQSNYGYTF. In nucleotides, the CDR3 is TGCAGCGTCTCCGGACAGAGTAACTATGGCTACACCTTC.

The rearrangement joins TRBV7-6 to TRBJ2-7; D possibly corresponds to TRBD1 (5 bases). The germline CDR1 and CDR2 sequences are SGHVS and FNYEAQ. The CDR3 has 14 residues. V dropped 6 bases and J dropped 1 base, with 13 bases sitting between them. CDR3 amino acids: CASRNRQSSYEQYF. The CDR3 region has the DNA TGTGCCAGCAGAAACAGACAGTCGTCCTACGAGCAGTACTTC. Looking up the rest from reference TRBV7-6 and TRBJ2-7 gives the full variable domain: GAGVSQSPRYKVTKRGQDVALRCDPISGHVSLYWYRQALGQGPEFLTYFNYEAQQDKSGLPNDRFSAERPEGSISTLTIQRTEQRDSAMYRCASRNRQSSYEQYFGPGTRLTVT.

The rearrangement uses TRBV9 and TRBJ1-4; no definite D call. Germline lookup yields CDR1 SGDLS and CDR2 YYNGEE. The CDR3 is 14 amino acids. Trimming left V 3 bases short and J 4 bases short, with 10 bases between. CDR3 bases: TGTGCCAGCAGCGCCGGAAGTTTTAATGAAAAACTGTTTTTT. Amino acid sequence: CASSAGSFNEKLFF.

This clonotype was seen a handful of times. This chain links TRBV7-2 with TRBJ1-1; D ambiguous. This CDR3 region has 15 residues. The V gene lost 0 bases and the J gene lost 3 bases, with 11 bases spanning the gap. Germline values: CDR1 SGHTA, CDR2 FQGNSA. CDR3 nucleotide sequence: TGTGCCAGCAGCTTAGCGGCTTCTACCTACACTGAAGCTTTCTTT. Protein sequence: CASSLAASTYTEAFF.

The chain links TRBV20-1 to TRBJ1-5, with D unclear. Germline values: CDR1 DFQATT, CDR2 SNEGSKA (reference sequence). The germline V and J ends were trimmed by 0 bases and 5 bases, with 14 bases remaining between them. The CDR3 totals 15 residues. The CDR3 reads CSAREVRSDHQPQHF. The CDR3 region has the DNA TGCAGTGCTAGAGAGGTAAGGTCAGATCATCAGCCCCAGCATTTT.

As for this clonotype: With a much larger clone just one base away, this may be a read error. The chain recombines TRBV9 with TRBJ2-7, with D unresolved. The germline V gene has CDR1 SGDLS and CDR2 YYNGEE. V lost 2 bases to trimming and J lost 0 bases, with 6 bases between them. This CDR3 has 13 amino acids. CDR3 sequence reads: CASSVGSSYEQYF. CDR3 DNA: TGTGCCAGCAGCGTCGGCAGCTCCTACGAGCAGTACTTC.

This chain uses TRBV2 with TRBJ2-5; 10 positions match TRBD2. CDR1 SNHLY and CDR2 FYNNEI come from the germline V gene. CDR3 length: 15 amino acids. The ends lost 6 bases at V and 3 bases at J; junction bases unmatched: 7. CDR3 amino acids: CASRVSGGRKETQYF. Here the CDR3 DNA reads TGTGCCAGCAGGGTTAGCGGGGGGCGTAAAGAGACCCAGTACTTC.

The chain carries TRBV13 and TRBJ2-3; 9 bases match TRBD2. V lost 4 bases to trimming and J lost 4 bases; unmatched junction nucleotides: 6. This CDR3 is built from 15 residues. Germline V gene lookup returns CDR1 PRHDT and CDR2 FYEKMQ (reference sequence). The CDR3 sequence is CASSYRLAASDTQYF. For the CDR3, the DNA is TGTGCCAGCAGCTACCGACTAGCGGCCTCAGATACGCAGTATTTT.

This clonotype was seen a few times. This chain uses TRBV9 with TRBJ1-2; TRBD1 matches at 9 bases. The CDR3 has 14 amino acids. In germline, CDR1 is SGDLS, CDR2 YYNGEE. Unmatched junction bases numbered 6, after V lost 4 bases and J lost 5 bases. DNA of the CDR3: TGTGCCAGCAGCTCGAGACAGGGGGAGTATGGCTACACCTTC. This codes for CASSSRQGEYGYTF.

The rearrangement joins TRBV6-5 to TRBJ1-1, with D possibly matching TRBD1 (5 bases). The V end lost 2 bases, the J end lost 11 bases, and 12 bases lay between the germline ends. Germline CDR1 is MNHEY and CDR2 is SVGAGI. The CDR3 sequence is 12 residues long. The CDR3 DNA follows: TGTGCCAGCAGTTACGGGGGGAGGTCGGCTTTCTTT. It encodes CASSYGGRSAFF.

This chain joins TRBV7-6 and TRBJ1-4; D may be TRBD1 (5 bases). The CDR3 runs to 15 residues. Trimming cost V 3 bases and J 6 bases, with 14 bases left between them. Germline V gives CDR1 SGHVS, CDR2 FNYEAQ. The CDR3 nucleotides are TGTGCCAGCAGCTTCGCCGGGGCCGGGGATGAAAAACTGTTTTTT. Amino acids: CASSFAGAGDEKLFF. The complete variable domain, with remaining parts taken from reference TRBV7-6 and TRBJ1-4, reads GAGVSQSPRYKVTKRGQDVALRCDPISGHVSLYWYRQALGQGPEFLTYFNYEAQQDKSGLPNDRFSAERPEGSISTLTIQRTEQRDSAMYRCASSFAGAGDEKLFFGSGTQLSVL.

The chain uses TRBV20-1 and TRBJ1-1, with unresolved D. CDR3 length: 14 residues. Germline V gene lookup returns CDR1 DFQATT and CDR2 SNEGSKA (reference sequence). The V end was cut by 2 bases, the J end by 6 bases, with 16 bases between. For the CDR3, the DNA is TGCAGTGCTAGACCTAAAATGGAGGATTCTGAAGCTTTCTTT. This translates into CSARPKMEDSEAFF.